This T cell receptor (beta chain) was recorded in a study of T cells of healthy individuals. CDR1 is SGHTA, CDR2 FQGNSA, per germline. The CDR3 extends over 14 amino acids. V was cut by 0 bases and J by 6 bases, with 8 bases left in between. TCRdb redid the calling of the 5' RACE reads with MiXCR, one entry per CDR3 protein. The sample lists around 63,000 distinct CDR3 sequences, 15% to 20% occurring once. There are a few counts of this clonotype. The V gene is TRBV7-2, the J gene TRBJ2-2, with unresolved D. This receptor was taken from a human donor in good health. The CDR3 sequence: CASSLAVHPGELFF. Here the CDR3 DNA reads TGTGCCAGCAGCTTAGCGGTACACCCCGGGGAGCTGTTTTTT.